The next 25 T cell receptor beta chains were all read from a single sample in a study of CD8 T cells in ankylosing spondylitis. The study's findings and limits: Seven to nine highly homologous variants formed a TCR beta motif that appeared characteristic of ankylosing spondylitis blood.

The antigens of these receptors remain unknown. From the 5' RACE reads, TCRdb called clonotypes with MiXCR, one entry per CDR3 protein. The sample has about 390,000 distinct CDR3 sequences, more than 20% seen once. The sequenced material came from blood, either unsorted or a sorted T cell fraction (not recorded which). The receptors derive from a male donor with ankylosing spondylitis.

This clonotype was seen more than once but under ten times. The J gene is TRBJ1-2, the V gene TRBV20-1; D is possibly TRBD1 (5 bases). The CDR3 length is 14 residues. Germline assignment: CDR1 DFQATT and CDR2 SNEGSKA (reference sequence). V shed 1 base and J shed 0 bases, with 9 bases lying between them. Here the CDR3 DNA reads TGCAGTGCTAGAGTGGACATATCTAACTATGGCTACACCTTC. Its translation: CSARVDISNYGYTF.

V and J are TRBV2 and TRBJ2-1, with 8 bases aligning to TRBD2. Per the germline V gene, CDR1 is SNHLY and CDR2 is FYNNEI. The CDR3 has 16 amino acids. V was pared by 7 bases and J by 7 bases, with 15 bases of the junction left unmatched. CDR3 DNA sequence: TGTGCCAGCACTCGGGGGGGGGCGGGAGTTCGAAATGAGCAGTTCTTC. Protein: CASTRGGAGVRNEQFF.

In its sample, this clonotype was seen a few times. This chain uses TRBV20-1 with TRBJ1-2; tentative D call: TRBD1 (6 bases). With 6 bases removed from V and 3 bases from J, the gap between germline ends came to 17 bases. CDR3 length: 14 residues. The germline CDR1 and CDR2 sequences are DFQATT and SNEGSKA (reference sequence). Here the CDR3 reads CSAARDTDDYGYTF. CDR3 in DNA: TGCAGTGCCGCGAGGGACACCGATGACTATGGCTACACCTTC.

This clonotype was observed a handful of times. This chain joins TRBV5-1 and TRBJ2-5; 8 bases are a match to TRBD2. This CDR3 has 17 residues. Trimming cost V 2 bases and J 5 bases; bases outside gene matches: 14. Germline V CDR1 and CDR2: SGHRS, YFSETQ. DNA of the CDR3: TGCGCCAGCAGCTTATCCCCCACCGGGAGGGCCAGGGAGACCCAGTACTTC. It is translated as CASSLSPTGRARETQYF.

DNA of the CDR3: TGCGCCAGCAGCTTGCCAGGGGTGAATTCACCCCTCCACTTT. Translating it yields CASSLPGVNSPLHF. The chain has TRBV5-1 and TRBJ1-6; tentative D call: TRBD1 (6 bases). V was cut by 1 base and J by 7 bases, with 9 bases left in between. Germline V gives CDR1 SGHRS, CDR2 YFSETQ. The CDR3 contains 14 residues.

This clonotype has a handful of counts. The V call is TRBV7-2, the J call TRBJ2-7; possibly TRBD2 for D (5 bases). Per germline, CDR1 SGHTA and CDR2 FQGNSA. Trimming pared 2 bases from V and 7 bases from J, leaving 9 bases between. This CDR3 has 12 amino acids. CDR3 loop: CASSLFGGEQYF. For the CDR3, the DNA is TGTGCCAGCAGCTTATTTGGCGGGGAGCAGTACTTC.

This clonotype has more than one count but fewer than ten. The CDR3 sequence is CSARAAGTGYNEQFF. CDR3 in DNA: TGCAGTGCTAGAGCCGCCGGGACGGGATATAATGAGCAGTTCTTC. This chain connects TRBV20-1 to TRBJ2-1; D may match TRBD1 or TRBD2 (5 bases each). The V gene's germline CDR1 is DFQATT and CDR2 SNEGSKA (reference sequence). Trimming removed 1 base at V and 7 bases at J, with 17 bases between. The CDR3 spans 15 residues.

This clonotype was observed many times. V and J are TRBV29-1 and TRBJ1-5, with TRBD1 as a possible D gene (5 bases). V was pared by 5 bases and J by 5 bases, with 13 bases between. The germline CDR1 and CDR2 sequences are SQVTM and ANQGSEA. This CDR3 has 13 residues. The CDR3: CSVRQTEDQPQHF. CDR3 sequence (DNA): TGCAGCGTTCGACAGACAGAGGATCAGCCCCAGCATTTT.

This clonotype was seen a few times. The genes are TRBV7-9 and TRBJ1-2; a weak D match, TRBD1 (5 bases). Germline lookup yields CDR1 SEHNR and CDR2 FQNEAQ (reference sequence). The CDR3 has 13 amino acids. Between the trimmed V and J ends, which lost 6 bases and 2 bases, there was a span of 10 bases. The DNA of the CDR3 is TGTGCCAGCAGATGGGACGACAACTATGGCTACACCTTC. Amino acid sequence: CASRWDDNYGYTF.

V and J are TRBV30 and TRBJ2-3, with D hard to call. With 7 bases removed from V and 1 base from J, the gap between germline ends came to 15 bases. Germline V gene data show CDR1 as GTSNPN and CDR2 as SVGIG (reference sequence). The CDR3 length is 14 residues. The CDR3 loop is CASSRSGGTDTQYF. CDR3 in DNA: TGTGCCTCCTCAAGGTCAGGAGGCACAGATACGCAGTATTTT.

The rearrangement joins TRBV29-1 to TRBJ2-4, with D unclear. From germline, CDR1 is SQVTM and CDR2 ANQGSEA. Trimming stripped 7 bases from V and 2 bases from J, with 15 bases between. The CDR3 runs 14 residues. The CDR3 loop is CSDIYRDPKNIQYF. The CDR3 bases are TGCAGCGATATATATAGGGATCCCAAAAACATTCAGTACTTC.

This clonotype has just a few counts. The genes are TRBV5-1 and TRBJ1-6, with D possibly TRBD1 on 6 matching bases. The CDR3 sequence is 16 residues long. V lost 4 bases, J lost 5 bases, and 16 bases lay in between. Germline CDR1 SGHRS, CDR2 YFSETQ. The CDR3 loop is CASSRGGARNNSPLHF. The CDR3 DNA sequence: TGCGCCAGCAGCCGGGGGGGCGCTCGGAATAATTCACCCCTCCACTTT.

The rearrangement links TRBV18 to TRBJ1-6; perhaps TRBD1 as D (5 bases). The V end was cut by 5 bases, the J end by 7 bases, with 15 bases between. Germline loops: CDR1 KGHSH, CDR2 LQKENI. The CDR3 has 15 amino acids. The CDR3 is CASSIDPGRNSPLHF. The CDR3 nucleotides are TGTGCCAGCTCAATTGATCCGGGACGAAATTCACCCCTCCACTTT.

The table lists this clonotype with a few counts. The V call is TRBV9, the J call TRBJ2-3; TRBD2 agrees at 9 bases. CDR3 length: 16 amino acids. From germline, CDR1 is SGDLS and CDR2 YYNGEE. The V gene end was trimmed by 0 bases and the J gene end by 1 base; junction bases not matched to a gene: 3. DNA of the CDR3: TGTGCCAGCAGCGTAGGAGCGGGAGGCGGCACAGATACGCAGTATTTT. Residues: CASSVGAGGGTDTQYF.

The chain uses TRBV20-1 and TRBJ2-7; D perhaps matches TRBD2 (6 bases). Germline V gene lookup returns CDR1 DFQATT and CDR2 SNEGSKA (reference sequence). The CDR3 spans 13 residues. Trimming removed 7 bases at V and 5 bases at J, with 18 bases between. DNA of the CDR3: TGCAGTGTCCCGGGGGTAGTGGTCCACGAGCAGTACTTC. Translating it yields CSVPGVVVHEQYF.

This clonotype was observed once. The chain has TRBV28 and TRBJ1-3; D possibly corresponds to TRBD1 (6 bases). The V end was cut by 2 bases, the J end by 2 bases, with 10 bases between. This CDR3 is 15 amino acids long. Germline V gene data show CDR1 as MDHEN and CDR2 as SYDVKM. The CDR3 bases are TGTGCCAGCAGTTTAACAGGGATGGCTGGAAACACCATATATTTT. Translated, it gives CASSLTGMAGNTIYF.

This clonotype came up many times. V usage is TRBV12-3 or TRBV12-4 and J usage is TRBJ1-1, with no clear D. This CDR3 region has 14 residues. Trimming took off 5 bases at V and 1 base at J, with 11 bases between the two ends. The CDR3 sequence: CASSLSRANTEAFF. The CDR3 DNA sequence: TGTGCCAGCAGTCTTTCACGGGCGAACACTGAAGCTTTCTTT.

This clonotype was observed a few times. The CDR3 region is CASSLLRGPKNSPLHF. Written as DNA, the CDR3 is TGTGCCAGCAGTCTACTTCGGGGCCCTAAAAATTCACCCCTCCACTTT. The chain employs TRBV28 and TRBJ1-6, with D maybe TRBD1 (5 bases). V was pared by 5 bases and J by 7 bases, with 18 bases between. Germline V gene sequence: CDR1 MDHEN, CDR2 SYDVKM. The CDR3 is made up of 16 amino acids.

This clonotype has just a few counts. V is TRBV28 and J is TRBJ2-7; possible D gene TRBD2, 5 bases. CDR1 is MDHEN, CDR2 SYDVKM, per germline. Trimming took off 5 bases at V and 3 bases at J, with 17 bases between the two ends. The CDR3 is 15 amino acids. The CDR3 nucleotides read TGTGCCAGCAGTCCCCCGGGGAGAGTGCGCTACGAGCAGTACTTC. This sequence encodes CASSPPGRVRYEQYF.

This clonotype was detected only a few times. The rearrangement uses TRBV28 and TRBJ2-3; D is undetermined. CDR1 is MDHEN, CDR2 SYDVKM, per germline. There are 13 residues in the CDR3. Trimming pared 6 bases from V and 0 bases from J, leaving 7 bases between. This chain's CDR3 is CASRDGSTDTQYF. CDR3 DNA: TGTGCCAGCAGGGACGGGAGCACAGATACGCAGTATTTT.

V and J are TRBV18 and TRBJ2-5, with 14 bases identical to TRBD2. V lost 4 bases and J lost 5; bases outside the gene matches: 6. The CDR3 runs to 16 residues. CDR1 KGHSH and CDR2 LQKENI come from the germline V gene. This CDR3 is CASSQTGTSGSETQYF. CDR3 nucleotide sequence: TGTGCCAGCTCACAGACCGGGACTAGCGGGAGTGAGACCCAGTACTTC. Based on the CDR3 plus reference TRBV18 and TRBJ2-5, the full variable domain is NAGVMQNPRHLVRRRGQEARLRCSPMKGHSHVYWYRQLPEEGLKFMVYLQKENIIDESGMPKERFSAEFPKEGPSILRIQQVVRGDSAAYFCASSQTGTSGSETQYFGPGTRLLVL.

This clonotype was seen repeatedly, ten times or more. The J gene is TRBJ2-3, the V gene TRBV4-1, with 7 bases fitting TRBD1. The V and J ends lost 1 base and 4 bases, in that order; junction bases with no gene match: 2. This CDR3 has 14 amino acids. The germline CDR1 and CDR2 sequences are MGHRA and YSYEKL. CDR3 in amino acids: CASSQGTGADTQYF. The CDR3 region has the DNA TGCGCCAGCAGCCAAGGGACAGGTGCAGATACGCAGTATTTT.

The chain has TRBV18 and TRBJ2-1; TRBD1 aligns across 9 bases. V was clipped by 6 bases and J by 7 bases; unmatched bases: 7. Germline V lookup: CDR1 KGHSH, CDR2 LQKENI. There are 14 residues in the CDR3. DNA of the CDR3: TGTGCCAGCTCCCCGGGACAGGGCCCGAATGAGCAGTTCTTC. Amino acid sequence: CASSPGQGPNEQFF.

In DNA form, the CDR3 reads TGCAGCGCACTCATAAGCCCGAACACTGAAGCTTTCTTT. This encodes CSALISPNTEAFF. The rearrangement uses TRBV29-1 and TRBJ1-1; D not certain. The V end was cut by 7 bases, the J end by 1 base, with 13 bases between. In germline, CDR1 is SQVTM, CDR2 ANQGSEA. This CDR3 comprises 13 residues.

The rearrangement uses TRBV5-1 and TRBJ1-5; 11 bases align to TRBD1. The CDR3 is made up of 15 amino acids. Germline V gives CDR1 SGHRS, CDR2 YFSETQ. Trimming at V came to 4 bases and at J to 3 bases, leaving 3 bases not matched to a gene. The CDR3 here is CASSTGQGANQPQHF. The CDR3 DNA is TGCGCCAGCAGCACCGGACAGGGGGCCAATCAGCCCCAGCATTTT.